These 22 T cell receptor beta chains originate from one sample sequenced in a study of shared clonotypes between healthy human individuals. Naive CD8 cells were CD45RO-negative, positively selected for CCR7, excluding terminally differentiated effector memory CD45RA+ cells. The repertoire was sequenced with immunoSEQ multiplex PCR; TCRdb's copy has only in-frame clones and lacks some. The table lists hundreds of thousands of clones, around 96% of them singletons, with 0.11% in the top ten. Sample: naive CD8+ T cells sorted from blood. The receptors derive from a woman aged 25-40 years in good health.

This clone was detected a few times. The chain links TRBV30 to TRBJ1-5, with a weak D call TRBD1 (6 bases). This CDR3 is 14 amino acids long. V was trimmed by 1 base and J by 7 bases, leaving 14 bases between them. The germline CDR1 and CDR2 sequences are GTSNPN and SVGIG (reference sequence). Here the CDR3 DNA reads TGTGCCTGGAGTGGTGGACAGTCGGGCCAGCCCCAGCATTTT. Its translation is CAWSGGQSGQPQHF.

This chain connects TRBV28 to TRBJ1-2, with D unresolved. V was shortened by 6 bases and J by 0 bases, with 11 bases between the two germline ends. CDR1 and CDR2 (germline): MDHEN, SYDVKM. This CDR3 spans 14 amino acids. Here the CDR3 reads CASRLVGSNYGYTF. In nucleotides, the CDR3 is TGTGCCAGCAGGTTGGTGGGTTCTAACTATGGCTACACCTTC.

The count of this clone is one. The V and J genes are TRBV5-5 and TRBJ2-7; D gene unclear. Deletions cut 5 bases from V and 2 bases from J, with 14 bases between. Germline V lookup: CDR1 SGHKS, CDR2 YYEKEE (reference sequence). The CDR3 covers 14 residues. The CDR3 sequence is CASSKSWAAYEQYF. CDR3 sequence (DNA): TGTGCCAGCAGTAAGTCCTGGGCAGCCTACGAGCAGTACTTC.

The CDR3 loop is CASSYMGGRGTEAFF. In DNA form, the CDR3 reads TGTGCCAGCAGTTACATGGGGGGCAGGGGCACTGAAGCTTTCTTT. The V gene is TRBV6-5, the J gene TRBJ1-1; tentative D call: TRBD1 (6 bases). Germline V gives CDR1 MNHEY, CDR2 SVGAGI. This CDR3 is 15 amino acids long. Trimming pared 2 bases from V and 4 bases from J, leaving 14 bases between.

This clone was picked up one time. J is TRBJ2-7 and V is TRBV9; 8 bases are shared with TRBD2. The CDR3 sequence is 15 residues long. Germline V gene sequence: CDR1 SGDLS, CDR2 YYNGEE. The J segment lost 2 bases and the V segment lost 0 bases, leaving 4 bases of the junction unmatched. The CDR3, as DNA: TGTGCCAGCAGCGTAGGGACTAGCCGTACCTACGAGCAGTACTTC. Encoded protein: CASSVGTSRTYEQYF.

This chain joins TRBV28 and TRBJ1-1; weak D call: TRBD1 (5 bases). This CDR3 spans 14 amino acids. The germline CDR1 and CDR2 sequences are MDHEN and SYDVKM. V was cut by 5 bases and J by 2 bases, with 12 bases left in between. The CDR3 loop is CASSPGPPNTEAFF. The CDR3 nucleotides are TGTGCCAGCAGTCCAGGGCCGCCCAACACTGAAGCTTTCTTT.

The chain combines TRBV13 with TRBJ2-1; TRBD2 aligns across 15 bases. Germline CDR1 is PRHDT and CDR2 is FYEKMQ (reference sequence). CDR3 length: 17 residues. Trimming cost V 4 bases and J 4 bases; bases outside gene matches: 5. CDR3 nucleotide sequence: TGTGCCAGCAGCTCCCTAGGACTAGCGGGAGGGTACAATGAGCAGTTCTTC. Residues: CASSSLGLAGGYNEQFF. Full variable domain (rest looked up from reference TRBV13 and TRBJ2-1): AAGVIQSPRHLIKEKRETATLKCYPIPRHDTVYWYQQGPGQDPQFLISFYEKMQSDKGSIPDRFSAQQFSDYHSELNMSSLELGDSALYFCASSSLGLAGGYNEQFFGPGTRLTVL.

The chain combines TRBV10-3 with TRBJ2-5, with a weak D call TRBD1 (6 bases). The J call is in doubt because the DNA end fits TRBJ2-7 better. Germline values: CDR1 ENHRY, CDR2 SYGVKD. The CDR3 is made up of 13 amino acids. CDR3 nucleotide sequence: TGTGCCATCTTACAGGGCGCATCCTACGAGCAGTACTTC. This gives the protein CAILQGASYEQYF.

The chain joins TRBV5-8 to TRBJ2-7; D possibly uses TRBD1 or TRBD2 (6 bases each). V was cut by 0 bases and J by 4 bases, with 14 bases left in between. This CDR3 is 15 amino acids long. CDR1 SGHTS and CDR2 YDEGEE come from the germline V gene. The CDR3 sequence: CASSLVSGGGYEQYF. CDR3 DNA: TGTGCCAGCAGCTTGGTATCCGGGGGCGGGTACGAGCAGTACTTC.

This chain connects TRBV5-1 to TRBJ2-5; D is perhaps TRBD2 (5 bases). This CDR3 has 14 amino acids. In germline, CDR1 is SGHRS, CDR2 YFSETQ. Deletions cut 3 bases from V and 1 base from J, with 10 bases between. CDR3 in amino acids: CASSSLGSQETQYF. In DNA form, the CDR3 reads TGCGCCAGCAGCTCTCTAGGGAGCCAAGAGACCCAGTACTTC.

The chain joins TRBV6-5 to TRBJ2-1; no firm D call. Germline V gives CDR1 MNHEY, CDR2 SVGAGI. The V and J ends lost 5 bases and 6 bases respectively, with 14 bases between them. The CDR3 sequence is 14 residues long. The CDR3 DNA reads as TGTGCCAGCAGTGACGGGCCCTGGGGCAATGAGCAGTTCTTC. Residues: CASSDGPWGNEQFF.

CDR3 bases: TGTGCCAGCAGCTTAGGAGGGAGCACAGGGCTTCAGCCCCAGCATTTT. The encoded protein is CASSLGGSTGLQPQHF. The chain uses TRBV7-2 and TRBJ1-5, with D perhaps TRBD1 (6 bases). The ends were cut back, 1 base at V and 6 bases at J, with 16 bases in the middle. The CDR3 runs to 16 residues. The germline V gene has CDR1 SGHTA and CDR2 FQGNSA.

CDR3 sequence: CASSLGTDPNTGELFF. CDR3 nucleotides: TGTGCCAGCAGCCTAGGGACAGACCCGAACACCGGGGAGCTGTTTTTT. This chain links TRBV7-3 with TRBJ2-2, with 7 positions matching TRBD1. CDR1 is SGHTA, CDR2 FQGTGA, per germline. The CDR3 runs to 16 residues. The ends lost 5 bases at V and 0 bases at J; junction bases unmatched: 6. The whole variable domain, remainder taken from reference TRBV7-3 and TRBJ2-2, is GAGVSQTPSNKVTEKGKYVELRCDPISGHTALYWYRQSLGQGPEFLIYFQGTGAADDSGLPNDRFFAVRPEGSVSTLKIQRTERGDSAVYLCASSLGTDPNTGELFFGEGSRLTVL.

The J gene is TRBJ1-5, the V gene TRBV15, with no clear D. Germline CDR1 is LNHNV and CDR2 is YYDKDF (reference sequence). The CDR3 has 16 amino acids. The germline V and J ends were trimmed by 5 bases and 2 bases, with 16 bases remaining between them. Here the CDR3 DNA reads TGTGCCACCAGCTTCCACCCTGGTGGGGGCAATCAGCCCCAGCATTTT. The encoded protein is CATSFHPGGGNQPQHF.

V gene TRBV4-2 combines with J gene TRBJ2-7; D is unresolved. Trimming took off 1 base at V and 5 bases at J, with 15 bases between the two ends. The CDR3 contains 15 residues. Germline CDR1 and CDR2: LGHNA and YNFKEQ. The CDR3 region has the DNA TGTGCCAGCAGCCAAGCATATCCCGACCCCCACGAGCAGTACTTC. Translated: CASSQAYPDPHEQYF.

The chain couples TRBV6-1 to TRBJ2-1, with TRBD2 matching over 13 bases. Germline CDR1 reads MNHNS; CDR2 reads SASEGT. CDR3 length: 14 residues. The V segment lost 8 bases and the J segment 4 bases; nucleotides outside the gene matches: 2. The CDR3 DNA reads TGTGCCAGCGGACTAGCGGGAGCGTACAATGAGCAGTTCTTC. Translated: CASGLAGAYNEQFF.

Concerning this clone: The identical CDR3 is also encoded by other nucleotide sequences in the sample. The chain combines TRBV2 with TRBJ2-2, with TRBD1 as a possible D gene (6 bases). Trimming took off 8 bases at V and 1 base at J, with 8 bases between the two ends. This CDR3 contains 13 residues. Germline assignment: CDR1 SNHLY and CDR2 FYNNEI. CDR3 protein: CASSGQNTGELFF. CDR3 DNA: TGTGCCAGCTCGGGACAGAACACCGGGGAGCTGTTTTTT.

As for this clone: Different DNA sequences within this sample yield the same CDR3. The rearrangement uses TRBV27 and TRBJ2-7; 7 positions agree with TRBD2. Germline values: CDR1 MNHEY, CDR2 SMNVEV (reference sequence). The CDR3 is 14 amino acids. Unmatched junction bases numbered 1, after V lost 1 base and J lost 1 base. CDR3: CASSLYGGSYEQYF. The CDR3 region has the DNA TGTGCCAGCAGTTTATACGGGGGGTCCTACGAGCAGTACTTC.

The chain employs TRBV20-1 and TRBJ2-7, with D possibly being TRBD2 (5 bases). Germline lookup yields CDR1 DFQATT and CDR2 SNEGSKA (reference sequence). This CDR3 is built from 11 residues. The V gene lost 5 bases and the J gene lost 3 bases, with 8 bases spanning the gap. The CDR3 loop reads CSAPDYYEQYF. CDR3 nucleotides: TGCAGTGCTCCTGACTACTACGAGCAGTACTTC.

The rearrangement links TRBV9 to TRBJ2-1, with 12 bases aligning to TRBD2. CDR1 is SGDLS and CDR2 is YYNGEE in the germline V gene. The ends lost 5 bases at V and 0 bases at J; junction bases unmatched: 15. The CDR3 has 20 residues. Here the CDR3 reads CASSYARTSGTSSSYNEQFF. The DNA of the CDR3 is TGTGCCAGCAGTTACGCTCGGACTAGCGGGACCTCGAGCTCCTACAATGAGCAGTTCTTC.

The chain couples TRBV19 to TRBJ2-1, with 12 bases that match TRBD2. The length of the CDR3 is 16 residues. CDR1 and CDR2 from the germline V gene are LNHDA and SQIVND (reference sequence). The junction had 10 bases not matched to a gene; V was cut back by 5 bases and J by 8 bases. In DNA form, the CDR3 reads TGTGCCAGTAGTTTCCGGACTAGCGGGGTGGGCCATGAGCAGTTCTTC. This translates into CASSFRTSGVGHEQFF.

V gene TRBV2 combines with J gene TRBJ1-1, with D hard to call. The CDR3 is made up of 12 amino acids. Germline V gene sequence: CDR1 SNHLY, CDR2 FYNNEI. V lost 7 bases and J 0 bases, leaving 6 bases between the germline ends. The CDR3 bases are TGTGCCAGCACCGTCATGAACACTGAAGCTTTCTTT. This translates into CASTVMNTEAFF.